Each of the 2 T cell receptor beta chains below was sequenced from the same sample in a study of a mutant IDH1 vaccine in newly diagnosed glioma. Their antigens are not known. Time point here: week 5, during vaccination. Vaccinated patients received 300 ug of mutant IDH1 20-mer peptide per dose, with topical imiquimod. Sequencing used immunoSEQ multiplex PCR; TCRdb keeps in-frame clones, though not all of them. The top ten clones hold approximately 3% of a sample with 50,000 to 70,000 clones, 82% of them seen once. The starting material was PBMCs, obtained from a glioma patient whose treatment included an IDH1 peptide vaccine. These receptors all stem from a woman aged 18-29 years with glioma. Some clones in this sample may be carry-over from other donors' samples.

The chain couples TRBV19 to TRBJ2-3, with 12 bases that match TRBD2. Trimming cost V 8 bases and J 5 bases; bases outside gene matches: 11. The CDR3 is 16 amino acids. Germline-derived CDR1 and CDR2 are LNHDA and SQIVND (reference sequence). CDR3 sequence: CASVGLAGKAGDTQYF. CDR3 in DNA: TGTGCCAGTGTGGGACTAGCGGGTAAGGCTGGAGATACGCAGTATTTT.

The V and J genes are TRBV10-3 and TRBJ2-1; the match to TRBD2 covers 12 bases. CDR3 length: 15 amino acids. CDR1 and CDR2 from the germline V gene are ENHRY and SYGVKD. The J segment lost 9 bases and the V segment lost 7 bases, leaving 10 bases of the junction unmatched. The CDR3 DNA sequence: TGTGCCATCACCCGGACTAGCGGGAATGAGGGTGAGCAGTTCTTC. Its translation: CAITRTSGNEGEQFF.